Listed here are 25 T cell receptor beta chains from one sample, sequenced in a study of T cells in tumors after PD-1 blockade. Sequenced by immunoSEQ multiplex PCR; TCRdb stores in-frame clones only, minus some. The table records 30,000 to 40,000 clones, around 80% of them present only once. The source material was PBMCs, sampled before anti-PD-1 treatment. Receptor source: a human donor with basal cell carcinoma.

In its sample, this clone was seen a few times. The chain recombines TRBV19 with TRBJ1-2; D possibly corresponds to TRBD1 (5 bases). The CDR3 consists of 15 residues. Germline CDR1 LNHDA, CDR2 SQIVND (reference sequence). Trimming removed 2 bases from V and 3 bases from J, with 13 bases in between. The CDR3 spells CASSIWQGGDYGYTF. The CDR3 DNA is TGTGCCAGTAGTATATGGCAGGGAGGCGACTATGGCTACACCTTC.

This chain joins TRBV3-1 (or the pseudogene TRBV3-2) and TRBJ1-5; D is ambiguous. This CDR3 contains 15 residues. CDR1 LGHDT and CDR2 YNNKEL come from the germline V gene (reference sequence). Trimming pared 1 base from V and 1 base from J, leaving 8 bases between. Here the CDR3 reads CASSQGLRSNQPQHF. The CDR3 nucleotides are TGTGCCAGCAGCCAAGGGTTGCGAAGCAATCAGCCCCAGCATTTT.

This rearrangement joins TRBV14 to TRBJ2-2, with TRBD2 identical over 8 bases. V trimming: 6 bases; J trimming: 4 bases; junction bases outside the gene matches: 7. The CDR3 length is 15 residues. Germline lookup yields CDR1 SGHDN and CDR2 FVKESK. This CDR3 reads CASSLGLAGTGELFF. CDR3 nucleotides: TGTGCCAGCAGTCTAGGACTAGCAGGCACCGGGGAGCTGTTTTTT.

This chain connects TRBV28 to TRBJ1-5, with D perhaps matching TRBD1 (6 bases). The V and J ends lost 5 bases and 4 bases respectively, with 15 bases between them. The CDR3 runs 15 residues. Germline V gives CDR1 MDHEN, CDR2 SYDVKM. The DNA for the CDR3 is TGTGCCAGCAGTCACGGGACAACCAAGAATCAGCCCCAGCATTTT. Its translation is CASSHGTTKNQPQHF. Full variable domain (remainder filled in from reference TRBV28 and TRBJ1-5): DVKVTQSSRYLVKRTGEKVFLECVQDMDHENMFWYRQDPGLGLRLIYFSYDVKMKEKGDIPEGYSVSREKKERFSLILESASTNQTSMYLCASSHGTTKNQPQHFGDGTRLSIL.

This clone was seen only once. This chain uses TRBV7-2 with TRBJ2-1; 10 bases map to TRBD2. The V segment lost 0 bases and the J segment 10 bases; nucleotides outside the gene matches: 6. The V gene's germline CDR1 is SGHTA and CDR2 FQGNSA. This CDR3 has 15 residues. The CDR3 sequence is CASSLALAGGGEQFF. The CDR3 DNA is TGTGCCAGCAGCTTAGCCTTAGCGGGAGGAGGGGAGCAGTTCTTC.

The chain uses TRBV24-1 and TRBJ1-5, with a tentative D call TRBD1 (6 bases). CDR1 and CDR2 from the germline V gene are KGHDR and SFDVKD. V gave up 3 bases and J gave up 5 bases, with 13 bases separating them. This CDR3 has 15 residues. The CDR3 DNA reads TGTGCCACCAGTGATACCCGGGACATCCATCAGCCCCAGCATTTT. Translated: CATSDTRDIHQPQHF.

The chain carries TRBV6-5 and TRBJ1-6; D not certain. V was trimmed by 10 bases and J by 4 bases, leaving 8 bases between them. The CDR3 contains 12 residues. Germline V gene data show CDR1 as MNHEY and CDR2 as SVGAGI. In DNA form, the CDR3 reads TGTGCCACCGGTCTTTATAATTCACCCCTCCACTTT. Translating it yields CATGLYNSPLHF.

The chain has TRBV5-5 and TRBJ1-2; D not resolved. V gave up 2 bases and J gave up 1 base, with 6 bases separating them. CDR3 length: 13 residues. The V gene's germline CDR1 is SGHKS and CDR2 YYEKEE (reference sequence). The CDR3 sequence: CASSFEGNYGYTF. In DNA form, the CDR3 reads TGTGCCAGCAGCTTTGAGGGTAACTATGGCTACACCTTC.

This chain links TRBV7-8 with TRBJ2-2, with D perhaps given as TRBD1 or TRBD2 (6 bases each). Trimming shortened V by 3 bases and J by 2 bases, and 19 bases separated the two germline ends. Germline values: CDR1 SGHVS, CDR2 FQNEAQ. The CDR3 extends over 18 amino acids. DNA for the CDR3: TGTGCCAGCAGCTTTAACGTAGGGGGGCACTACAACACCGGGGAGCTGTTTTTT. It codes for CASSFNVGGHYNTGELFF.

In nucleotides, the CDR3 is TGTGCCAGCAGCTTAAAGGTTGCAGATACGCAGTATTTT. Translation gives CASSLKVADTQYF. The V call is TRBV7-2, the J call TRBJ2-3; D remains unclear. This CDR3 comprises 13 residues. CDR1 is SGHTA and CDR2 is FQGNSA in the germline V gene. The V gene lost 2 bases and the J gene lost 4 bases, with 7 bases spanning the gap.

The chain has TRBV24-1 and TRBJ1-4, with a tentative D call TRBD1 (6 bases). The germline V gene encodes CDR1 KGHDR and CDR2 SFDVKD. This CDR3 is built from 16 residues. The germline V and J ends were trimmed by 5 bases and 7 bases, with 19 bases remaining between them. CDR3 region: CATSAPVGGSREKLFF. CDR3 bases: TGTGCCACCAGTGCCCCCGTGGGGGGCTCGCGTGAAAAACTGTTTTTT.

For this clone: Its ends do not fully match the called genes, so a read error is possible. The chain employs TRBV11-3 and TRBJ1-2; possibly TRBD1 for D (6 bases). Germline V gives CDR1 SGHNT, CDR2 YENEEA. The CDR3 consists of 13 residues. In DNA, the CDR3 is TGTGCCAGCAGCCTAGAGGAGGGGGGTGGCTACACCTTC. This gives the protein CASSLEEGGGYTF.

This clone has a single count. The chain recombines TRBV6-2 or TRBV6-3 with TRBJ2-3; a possible D gene is TRBD2 (5 bases). Germline V gene lookup returns CDR1 MNHEY and CDR2 SVGEGT. There are 14 residues in the CDR3. Trimming took 4 bases from V and 2 from J, leaving 10 bases between them. As DNA, the CDR3 is TGTGCCAGCAGTTTGGACGGGATCACAGATACGCAGTATTTT. Its protein product is CASSLDGITDTQYF.

This clone was seen at least ten times. V usage is TRBV4-2 and J usage is TRBJ2-1; a weak D match, TRBD1 (6 bases). V was pared by 4 bases and J by 7 bases, with 17 bases between. The germline gives CDR1 LGHNA, CDR2 YNFKEQ. The CDR3 covers 15 residues. This CDR3 reads CASSRVDTGINEQFF. The CDR3 region has the DNA TGTGCCAGCAGCCGAGTCGATACAGGGATAAATGAGCAGTTCTTC.

The chain combines TRBV7-9 with TRBJ2-7; the match to TRBD1 covers 10 bases. The CDR3 contains 14 residues. With 6 bases clipped from V and 7 bases from J, the junction kept 9 bases outside the gene matches. Per the germline V gene, CDR1 is SEHNR and CDR2 is FQNEAQ (reference sequence). The CDR3 region has the DNA TGTGCCAGCAGTACCGGGGACAGGGGTAATGAGCAGTACTTC. The encoded protein is CASSTGDRGNEQYF.

The CDR3 loop is CASSRGGGLRNNEQFF. CDR3 nucleotides: TGTGCCAGCAGCCGTGGGGGGGGCCTTAGAAACAATGAGCAGTTCTTC. The rearrangement links TRBV3-1 (or the pseudogene TRBV3-2) to TRBJ2-1, with D perhaps matching TRBD2 (7 bases). The V and J ends lost 4 bases and 5 bases respectively, with 18 bases between them. Germline V gene sequence: CDR1 LGHDT, CDR2 YNNKEL (reference sequence). This CDR3 spans 16 amino acids.

This rearrangement joins TRBV6-2 or TRBV6-3 to TRBJ1-6; D is ambiguous. The CDR3 is 12 amino acids. The germline gives CDR1 MNHEY, CDR2 SVGEGT. With 1 base removed from V and 7 bases from J, the gap between germline ends came to 2 bases. In nucleotides, the CDR3 is TGTGCCAGCAGTTACTTAAATTCACCCCTCCACTTT. Amino acids: CASSYLNSPLHF.

This CDR3 is CASSEAGGRSGGYTF. CDR3 nucleotides: TGTGCCAGCAGTGAAGCAGGGGGAAGGAGTGGTGGCTACACCTTC. The rearrangement joins TRBV6-1 to TRBJ1-2; D may be TRBD1 (6 bases). Germline CDR1 reads MNHNS; CDR2 reads SASEGT. Trimming cost V 0 bases and J 7 bases, with 15 bases left between them. This CDR3 spans 15 amino acids.

This clone was seen only once. This chain uses TRBV28 with TRBJ2-7; tentative D call: TRBD2 (6 bases). Germline V gene sequence: CDR1 MDHEN, CDR2 SYDVKM. The CDR3 has 16 residues. V was cut by 2 bases and J by 1 base, with 15 bases left in between. Here the CDR3 DNA reads TGTGCCAGCAGTTTACCTCCGGGACTGGGTTCCTACGAGCAGTACTTC. Amino acids: CASSLPPGLGSYEQYF.

The chain uses TRBV4-1 and TRBJ2-2, with a tentative D call TRBD1 (6 bases). Germline V gives CDR1 MGHRA, CDR2 YSYEKL. This CDR3 spans 15 amino acids. The ends were cut back, 6 bases at V and 2 bases at J, with 13 bases in the middle. The DNA for the CDR3 is TGCGCCAGCAGGTTCAGGGGTTTCAACACCGGGGAGCTGTTTTTT. This translates into CASRFRGFNTGELFF.

J is TRBJ1-6 and V is TRBV15; D is undetermined. Germline V gene lookup returns CDR1 LNHNV and CDR2 YYDKDF (reference sequence). V shed 5 bases and J shed 1 base, with 15 bases lying between them. This CDR3 spans 17 amino acids. CDR3 nucleotides: TGTGCCACCAGCGGGAAAGGATGGGGATCCTATAATTCACCCCTCCACTTT. The encoded protein is CATSGKGWGSYNSPLHF.

The chain employs TRBV5-8 and TRBJ2-2; D might be TRBD1 or TRBD2, each matching 6 bases. Per the germline V gene, CDR1 is SGHTS and CDR2 is YDEGEE. The CDR3 has 15 amino acids. Trimming removed 0 bases from V and 5 bases from J, with 11 bases in between. The CDR3 region is CASSLVLGGTGELFF. CDR3 DNA: TGTGCCAGCAGCTTGGTTCTAGGGGGGACCGGGGAGCTGTTTTTT. The complete variable domain, with remaining parts taken from reference TRBV5-8 and TRBJ2-2, reads EAGVTQSPTHLIKTRGQQATLRCSPISGHTSVYWYQQALGLGLQFLLWYDEGEERNRGNFPPRFSGRQFPNYSSELNVNALELEDSALYLCASSLVLGGTGELFFGEGSRLTVL.

The chain combines TRBV28 with TRBJ2-7, with TRBD2 matching 8 bases. The germline CDR1 and CDR2 sequences are MDHEN and SYDVKM. The J segment lost 2 bases and the V segment lost 4 bases, leaving 10 bases of the junction unmatched. The CDR3 sequence is 16 residues long. In nucleotides, the CDR3 is TGTGCCAGCAGTTCCCCCGGTAGCGGGACTACCTACGAGCAGTACTTC. Its protein is CASSSPGSGTTYEQYF.

In its sample, this clone was seen a few times. CDR3 nucleotides: TGTGCCAGCAGCTTCAGCGTGGGGTCCCAAGAGACCCAGTACTTC. Translated, it gives CASSFSVGSQETQYF. V is TRBV11-1 and J is TRBJ2-5; D ambiguous. Germline assignment: CDR1 SGHAT and CDR2 FQDESV (reference sequence). The CDR3 is made up of 15 amino acids. With 3 bases removed from V and 1 base from J, the gap between germline ends came to 12 bases.

The V call is TRBV28, the J call TRBJ2-6, with D unclear. Between the trimmed V and J ends, which lost 7 bases and 0 bases, there was a span of 7 bases. The CDR3 runs 14 residues. CDR1 and CDR2 from the germline V gene are MDHEN and SYDVKM. CDR3 in DNA: TGTGCCAGCAACCTTGGCTCTGGGGCCAACGTCCTGACTTTC. Translated: CASNLGSGANVLTF.